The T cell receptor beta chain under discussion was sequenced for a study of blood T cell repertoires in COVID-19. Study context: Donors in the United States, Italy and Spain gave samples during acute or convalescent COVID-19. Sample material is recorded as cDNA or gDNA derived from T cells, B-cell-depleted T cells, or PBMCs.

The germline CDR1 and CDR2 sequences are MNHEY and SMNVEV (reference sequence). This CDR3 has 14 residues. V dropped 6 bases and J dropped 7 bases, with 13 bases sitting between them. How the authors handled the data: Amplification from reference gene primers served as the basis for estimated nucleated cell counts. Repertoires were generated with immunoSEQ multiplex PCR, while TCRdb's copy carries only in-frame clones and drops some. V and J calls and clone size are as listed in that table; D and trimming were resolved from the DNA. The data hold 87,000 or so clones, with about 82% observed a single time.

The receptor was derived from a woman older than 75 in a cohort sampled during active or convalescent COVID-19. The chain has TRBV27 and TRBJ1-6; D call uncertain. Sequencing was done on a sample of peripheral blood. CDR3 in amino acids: CASSSQVPNSPLHF. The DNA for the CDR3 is TGTGCCAGCAGCTCCCAGGTCCCAAATTCACCCCTCCACTTT.